These 7 T cell receptor beta chains were all obtained from the same sample, sequenced in a study of blood T cells in healthy people across ages. The second PCR ran about 6 to 11 cycles with a sample-barcoded 5' primer and J-beta primers. TCRdb re-called the 5' RACE reads through MiXCR, storing one row per CDR3 protein. The sample has 1.8 million or so distinct CDR3 sequences; about two fifths are singletons. Sequenced material: blood. The receptors stem from a human donor in good health.

J is TRBJ2-2 and V is TRBV4-1; 9 bases map to TRBD1. The CDR3 spans 17 residues. Germline CDR1 is MGHRA and CDR2 is YSYEKL. V trimming: 2 bases; J trimming: 6 bases; junction bases outside the gene matches: 10. DNA of the CDR3: TGCGCCAGCAGCCAACACAGGGGGCGCGGATTCTCCGGGGAGCTGTTTTTT. Translated, it gives CASSQHRGRGFSGELFF.

This clonotype was detected once. The chain is built from TRBV7-2 and TRBJ2-3, with D possibly TRBD1 on 6 matching bases. Trimming left V 1 base short and J 0 bases short, with 17 bases between. CDR3 size: 18 residues. Looked up from germline, CDR1 is SGHTA and CDR2 is FQGNSA. CDR3 in amino acids: CASSLGPHRELSTDTQYF. The CDR3 nucleotides are TGTGCCAGCAGCTTAGGCCCACACAGGGAACTAAGCACAGATACGCAGTATTTT. Full variable domain (missing parts from reference TRBV7-2 and TRBJ2-3): GAGVSQSPSNKVTEKGKDVELRCDPISGHTALYWYRQSLGQGLEFLIYFQGNSAPDKSGLPSDRFSAERTGGSVSTLTIQRTQQEDSAVYLCASSLGPHRELSTDTQYFGPGTRLTVL.

A few counts support this clonotype. V is TRBV7-2 and J is TRBJ2-3; TRBD1 aligns across 8 bases. Germline V gene sequence: CDR1 SGHTA, CDR2 FQGNSA. V was pared by 3 bases and J by 3 bases, with 5 bases of the junction left unmatched. The CDR3 covers 15 residues. The CDR3 is CASSLLTGATDTQYF. CDR3 nucleotide sequence: TGTGCCAGCAGCTTGCTGACAGGGGCGACAGATACGCAGTATTTT.

This clonotype occurred a few times. The gene calls are TRBV12-3 or TRBV12-4 and TRBJ2-1; D may match TRBD1 or TRBD2 (6 bases each). This CDR3 has 15 amino acids. V was trimmed by 6 bases and J by 8 bases, leaving 20 bases between them. The CDR3 DNA is TGTGCCAGCAGCCATCCCCGGGGGCAAAGGTATGAGCAGTTCTTC. It is translated as CASSHPRGQRYEQFF.

The J gene is TRBJ2-7, the V gene TRBV2, with D uncertain. The germline V and J ends were trimmed by 11 bases and 2 bases, with 19 bases remaining between them. Germline V gives CDR1 SNHLY, CDR2 FYNNEI. The CDR3 spans 14 residues. The CDR3 here is CAGKDSSVTYEQYF. CDR3 in DNA: TGTGCCGGAAAAGACTCGTCGGTAACCTACGAGCAGTACTTC.

The chain carries TRBV5-6 and TRBJ1-5, with 9 nucleotides matching TRBD1. The junction had 7 bases not matched to a gene; V was cut back by 4 bases and J by 5 bases. The CDR3 spans 15 residues. Looked up from germline, CDR1 is SGHDT and CDR2 is YYEEEE. The CDR3 DNA reads TGTGCCAGCAGCGGGGGACAGGGCATTGATCAGCCCCAGCATTTT. It encodes CASSGGQGIDQPQHF.

This clonotype has just a few counts. This chain joins TRBV29-1 and TRBJ2-4; 7 bases are a match to TRBD1. Judging by the DNA end, TRBJ2-7 fits better; the J call may be wrong. The CDR3 consists of 13 residues. CDR1 SQVTM and CDR2 ANQGSEA come from the germline V gene. In DNA form, the CDR3 reads TGCAGCGTTGAAGAGGACAGGTCCTACGAGCAGTACTTC. Amino acids: CSVEEDRSYEQYF.